A selection of T cell receptor beta chains follows, all from one sample in a study of blood T cell repertoires in COVID-19. Only in-frame clones appear in the TCRdb table, and some are missing; sequencing was by immunoSEQ multiplex PCR. The table has just under 30,000 clones, 80% to 90% seen once. Input material: peripheral blood. Receptors originate from a man at least 80 years old with acute or convalescent COVID-19. Each CDR3 is given with its conserved first and last residue. D genes are given only for firm matches. Expanded clones are given a class, and other clones once, few, many or no size at all.

CDR3 DNA: TGTGCCAGCAGCCTCCGACGGGTGGATCAGCCCCAGCATTTT
CDR3 protein: CASSLRRVDQPQHF
J gene: TRBJ1-5
clone size: -
V gene: TRBV2
D gene: -

CDR3 DNA: TGTGCCAGCATGAGGACAGCGAACACTGAAGCTTTCTTT
CDR3 protein: CASMRTANTEAFF
J gene: TRBJ1-1
clone size: -
V gene: TRBV11-2
D gene: -

CDR3 DNA: TGTGCCTGGAGTCTCGGACAGGGGAGAACTTTCTTT
CDR3 protein: CAWSLGQGRTFF
J gene: TRBJ1-1
clone size: -
V gene: TRBV30
D gene: TRBD1

CDR3 DNA: TGCAGCGTTAGGACAGGGGGCGCACAGGGCTACACCTTC
CDR3 protein: CSVRTGGAQGYTF
J gene: TRBJ1-2
clone size: -
V gene: TRBV29-1
D gene: TRBD1

CDR3 DNA: TGTGCCAGCAGCCCAGGGTGGTATGGCTACACCTTC
CDR3 protein: CASSPGWYGYTF
J gene: TRBJ1-2
clone size: once
V gene: TRBV3-1/TRBV3-2
D gene: -

CDR3 DNA: TGTGCCAGCAGCCAGGGGATGGGAGATGGCTACACCTTC
CDR3 protein: CASSQGMGDGYTF
J gene: TRBJ1-2
clone size: -
V gene: TRBV12-3/TRBV12-4
D gene: -

CDR3 DNA: TGTGCCAGCAGCAAGACTAGCGGGGGGGCGAATACGCAGTATTTT
CDR3 protein: CASSKTSGGANTQYF
J gene: TRBJ2-3
clone size: -
V gene: TRBV9
D gene: TRBD2

CDR3 DNA: TGTGCCAGCAGCCTTGGACTAGGAGTCGAGACCCAGTACTTC
CDR3 protein: CASSLGLGVETQYF
J gene: TRBJ2-5
clone size: -
V gene: TRBV3-1/TRBV3-2
D gene: TRBD2

CDR3 DNA: TGTGCCACTCAACAGGGACTAGCGGGCGGACGGAGCTCCTACGAGCAGTACTTC
CDR3 protein: CATQQGLAGGRSSYEQYF
J gene: TRBJ2-7
clone size: -
V gene: TRBV2
D gene: TRBD2

CDR3 DNA: TGCAGCGTTGGGACAGGAGGAGAGACCCAGTACTTC
CDR3 protein: CSVGTGGETQYF
J gene: TRBJ2-5
clone size: -
V gene: TRBV29-1
D gene: TRBD1

CDR3 DNA: TGTGCTAGTGGTTTGGACGCAGGGATTACAGCTTTCTTT
CDR3 protein: CASGLDAGITAFF
J gene: TRBJ1-1
clone size: -
V gene: TRBV12-5
D gene: -

CDR3 DNA: TGTGCCAGCAGTTACAGGGTTAACACAGATACGCAGTATTTT
CDR3 protein: CASSYRVNTDTQYF
J gene: TRBJ2-3
clone size: -
V gene: TRBV9
D gene: -

CDR3 DNA: TGCGCCAGCAGCACCGCCGGGACAGGGGTGTACGAGCAGTACTTC
CDR3 protein: CASSTAGTGVYEQYF
J gene: TRBJ2-7
clone size: -
V gene: TRBV5-1
D gene: TRBD1

CDR3 DNA: TGTGCCAGCAGCTTATACAGGGGCGGCGGGGAGCTGTTTTTT
CDR3 protein: CASSLYRGGGELFF
J gene: TRBJ2-2
clone size: -
V gene: TRBV7-9
D gene: TRBD1